This is a list of T cell receptor beta chains from one sample in a study of T cell changes during pregnancy in multiple sclerosis. Sequencing was performed with immunoSEQ multiplex PCR; in TCRdb, only in-frame clones are kept and a portion is missing. Here the sample spans fewer than 75,000 clones, approximately 90% being singletons. This material consisted of peripheral blood, taken after pregnancy. The receptor set was obtained from a female donor in good health, enrolled as a control in a pregnancy study. Both conserved end residues are part of each CDR3. D genes are given only for firm matches. Some rows have no size entry. The others give once, few or many, or a class for an expanded clone.

size: .
V: TRBV29-1
J: TRBJ2-3
D: .
CDR3: CSVDEWTSGSDTQYF
DNA: TGCAGCGTTGATGAATGGACCTCAGGGTCAGATACGCAGTATTTT

size: .
V: TRBV4-1
J: TRBJ2-1
D: TRBD1
CDR3: CASSQGERGQGAIGQFF
DNA: TGCGCCAGCAGCCAAGGGGAGAGGGGACAGGGGGCTATTGGGCAGTTCTTC

size: once
V: TRBV5-1
J: TRBJ2-1
D: TRBD2
CDR3: CASSSTPGGSSYNEQFF
DNA: TGCGCCAGCAGCTCAACGCCCGGGGGGAGCTCCTACAATGAGCAGTTCTTC

size: .
V: TRBV19
J: TRBJ2-7
D: TRBD1
CDR3: CASSIGTGGLWNEQYF
DNA: TGTGCCAGTAGTATTGGAACAGGGGGCCTTTGGAACGAGCAGTACTTC

size: .
V: TRBV29-1
J: TRBJ1-2
D: .
CDR3: CSVVDTNYGYTF
DNA: TGCAGCGTTGTTGACACGAACTATGGCTACACCTTC

size: .
V: TRBV7-9
J: TRBJ2-5
D: .
CDR3: CASSLSGGAGPRKETQYF
DNA: TGTGCCAGCAGCTTATCAGGTGGGGCAGGCCCCAGGAAAGAGACCCAGTACTTC

size: .
V: TRBV7-2
J: TRBJ2-7
D: TRBD1
CDR3: CASSSLPGQGNEQYF
DNA: TGTGCCAGCAGTTCTCTACCCGGACAGGGTAACGAGCAGTACTTC

size: .
V: TRBV29-1
J: TRBJ1-3
D: .
CDR3: CSVASGNTIYF
DNA: TGCAGCGTGGCCTCTGGAAACACCATATATTTT

size: .
V: TRBV5-6
J: TRBJ2-2
D: .
CDR3: CASSFGTQNTGELFF
DNA: TGTGCCAGCAGCTTCGGGACACAGAACACCGGGGAGCTGTTTTTT

size: .
V: TRBV4-1
J: TRBJ1-5
D: .
CDR3: CASSLTFSNQPQHF
DNA: TGCGCCAGCAGCCTCACTTTCAGCAATCAGCCCCAGCATTTT

size: .
V: TRBV28
J: TRBJ2-3
D: TRBD2
CDR3: CASSLAGLAGRTDTQYF
DNA: TGTGCCAGCAGTTTGGCGGGACTAGCGGGAAGGACAGATACGCAGTATTTT

size: once
V: TRBV18
J: TRBJ2-7
D: TRBD1
CDR3: CASSPPVTGYSYEQYF
DNA: TGTGCCAGCTCACCACCTGTGACAGGGTACTCCTACGAGCAGTACTTC

size: .
V: TRBV19
J: TRBJ2-5
D: .
CDR3: CARRKNRETQYF
DNA: TGTGCCAGGAGGAAGAACAGGGAGACCCAGTACTTC

size: .
V: TRBV7-2
J: TRBJ1-2
D: .
CDR3: CASSFRGPKPYGYTF
DNA: TGTGCCAGCAGCTTTAGAGGCCCGAAACCCTATGGCTACACCTTC

size: .
V: TRBV7-9
J: TRBJ1-2
D: .
CDR3: CASSPRGGWGYGYTF
DNA: TGTGCCAGCAGCCCGAGGGGGGGCTGGGGCTATGGCTACACCTTC

size: .
V: TRBV28
J: TRBJ2-7
D: TRBD2
CDR3: CASSSLNEREGYEQYF
DNA: TGTGCCAGCAGTTCCCTTAACGAGCGGGAGGGCTACGAGCAGTACTTC